The 20 T cell receptor beta chains reported below all come from one sample, sequenced in a study of monozygotic twins with inflammatory bowel disease. TCRdb processed the 5' RACE reads again and assigns one entry to each CDR3 protein, with no DNA. This sample's table has a few hundred thousand distinct CDR3 sequences. Sequencing was carried out using blood. Receptors originate from a human donor with ulcerative colitis or Crohn's disease, or a healthy co-twin of an affected twin (not recorded which).

The chain has TRBV7-2 and TRBJ1-5; lacking DNA, the TRBD1 call made by TCRdb goes unchecked. Per germline, CDR1 SGHTA and CDR2 FQGNSA. The CDR3 consists of 15 residues. The CDR3 sequence is CASSADRLSNQPQHF.

The chain carries TRBV5-6 and TRBJ2-5; TCRdb outputs TRBD1, but without DNA this stays unchecked. CDR3 length equals 15 residues. Looked up from germline, CDR1 is SGHDT and CDR2 is YYEEEE. This CDR3 reads CASSDTWGARETQYF. The full variable domain, rest sourced from reference TRBV5-6 and TRBJ2-5, is DAGVTQSPTHLIKTRGQQVTLRCSPKSGHDTVSWYQQALGQGPQFIFQYYEEEERQRGNFPDRFSGHQFPNYSSELNVNALLLGDSALYLCASSDTWGARETQYFGPGTRLLVL.

V is TRBV12-3 or TRBV12-4 and J is TRBJ2-2. This CDR3 has 16 amino acids. The CDR3 spells CASSFSGGGNTGELFF.

The chain couples TRBV18 to TRBJ2-1; lacking DNA, the TRBD1 call made by TCRdb goes unchecked. CDR3 length: 14 residues. Per germline, CDR1 KGHSH and CDR2 LQKENI. The CDR3 sequence: CASSPRDTYNEQFF.

The chain links TRBV28 to TRBJ2-3; as DNA is missing, the TRBD1 call by TCRdb cannot be tested. Germline V lookup: CDR1 MDHEN, CDR2 SYDVKM. This CDR3 is built from 12 residues. CDR3 in amino acids: CASSLTADTQYF.

This sequence joins TRBV7-3 and TRBJ2-3. Germline CDR1 is SGHTA and CDR2 is FQGTGA. The CDR3 loop spans 16 amino acids. CDR3 sequence: CASSLRLSGSTDTQYF.

The rearrangement links TRBV4-3 to TRBJ2-3; as DNA is missing, the TRBD2 call by TCRdb cannot be tested. The CDR3 covers 18 residues. Looked up from germline, CDR1 is LGHNA and CDR2 is YSLEER. The CDR3: CASSQDLALAGGTDTQYF.

The genes are TRBV7-9 and TRBJ2-7; there is no DNA to check the TCRdb D call of TRBD1. CDR1 SEHNR and CDR2 FQNEAQ come from the germline V gene (reference sequence). The CDR3 extends over 15 amino acids. Here the CDR3 reads CASVSLSGVSYEQYF.

The chain carries TRBV6-5 and TRBJ1-5. The CDR3 length is 13 residues. The germline V gene encodes CDR1 MNHEY and CDR2 SVGAGI. CDR3 loop: CASRADANQPQHF.

CDR3: CASRQGQNTGELFF. The chain has TRBV12-3 or TRBV12-4 and TRBJ2-2; TCRdb's assignment of TRBD1 cannot be checked, as there is no DNA. CDR3 length: 14 amino acids.

This chain connects TRBV5-1 to TRBJ1-5; no DNA is available, so the TRBD1 call from TCRdb remains unchecked. Germline V gives CDR1 SGHRS, CDR2 YFSETQ. This CDR3 region has 15 residues. CDR3 region: CASSPGTGGHQPQHF.

The chain links TRBV6-1 to TRBJ2-1; TCRdb's assignment of TRBD1 cannot be checked, as there is no DNA. The CDR3 totals 14 residues. Germline CDR1 MNHNS, CDR2 SASEGT. This CDR3 is CASRNPTGSNEQFF.

The chain carries TRBV12-3 or TRBV12-4 and TRBJ2-3. The CDR3 loop spans 12 amino acids. The CDR3 here is CASMRRTDTQYF.

This chain connects TRBV20-1 to TRBJ2-3. Germline CDR1 is DFQATT and CDR2 is SNEGSKA (reference sequence). The CDR3 covers 13 residues. The CDR3 spells CSPRWKFTDTQYF.

The chain links TRBV20-1 to TRBJ2-7; TCRdb's assignment of TRBD2 cannot be checked, as there is no DNA. Germline assignment: CDR1 DFQATT and CDR2 SNEGSKA (reference sequence). CDR3 length: 12 residues. This chain's CDR3 is CSASGTFEEQYF.

The V and J genes are TRBV7-3 and TRBJ2-4; TCRdb names TRBD2, which stays unverified in the absence of DNA. Looked up from germline, CDR1 is SGHTA and CDR2 is FQGTGA. The CDR3 length is 16 residues. The CDR3 loop is CASSHIKGRPKNIQYF.

The V call is TRBV20-1, the J call TRBJ2-7. The CDR3 runs to 12 residues. CDR1 DFQATT and CDR2 SNEGSKA come from the germline V gene (reference sequence). The CDR3 sequence is CSARGGGYEQYF.

The V call is TRBV7-9, the J call TRBJ1-1. The CDR3 extends over 12 amino acids. Per germline, CDR1 SEHNR and CDR2 FQNEAQ (reference sequence). CDR3 sequence: CASSRDGPEAFF.

The chain recombines TRBV5-1 with TRBJ2-3; TCRdb picks TRBD2, but there is no DNA to check that call. The germline gives CDR1 SGHRS, CDR2 YFSETQ. CDR3 length equals 16 residues. The CDR3 loop is CASSLRSGGPTDTQYF.

The chain joins TRBV6-5 to TRBJ2-1; absent DNA, TCRdb's TRBD1 call cannot be checked. CDR1 is MNHEY and CDR2 is SVGAGI in the germline V gene. The CDR3 runs to 15 residues. The CDR3 spells CASSSGHSSYNEQLF.